Shown below are 7 T cell receptor beta chains from a single sample sequenced in a study of blood T cell repertoires in COVID-19. This table comes from immunoSEQ multiplex PCR, and its TCRdb copy is limited to in-frame clones, with some not included. The table records about 150,000 clones, about four fifths of them present only once. The source material was PBMCs or T cells enriched from blood (not recorded which). All receptors come from a woman aged 50 to 60 with acute COVID-19.

The V and J genes are TRBV24-1 and TRBJ2-2, with 9 bases matching TRBD2. Losses at the gene ends were 2 bases for V and 4 bases for J; bases not matched to a gene: 10. Germline V gives CDR1 KGHDR, CDR2 SFDVKD. This CDR3 is 18 amino acids long. The chain's CDR3 is CATSDSGLAIAGTGELFF. Here the CDR3 DNA reads TGTGCCACCAGTGATTCGGGACTAGCCATCGCCGGCACCGGGGAGCTGTTTTTT.

V gene TRBV6-4 combines with J gene TRBJ2-2; 7 bases match TRBD2. V lost 4 bases and J lost 2; bases outside the gene matches: 4. Germline assignment: CDR1 MRHNA and CDR2 SNTAGT. The CDR3 covers 15 residues. CDR3 sequence reads: CASSVAAGNTGELFF. The CDR3, as DNA: TGTGCCAGCAGTGTTGCAGCGGGAAACACCGGGGAGCTGTTTTTT.

The genes are TRBV4-3 and TRBJ1-2; 8 nucleotides agree with TRBD1. Trimming at V came to 4 bases and at J to 4 bases, leaving 11 bases not matched to a gene. The germline V gene has CDR1 LGHNA and CDR2 YSLEER. This CDR3 is 16 amino acids long. CDR3 sequence reads: CASSPEGQGARYGYTF. CDR3 bases: TGCGCCAGCAGCCCGGAGGGGCAGGGGGCTCGCTATGGCTACACCTTC.

This clone came up many times. This chain joins TRBV4-3 and TRBJ1-1, with unresolved D. V lost 0 bases, J lost 6 bases, and 17 bases lay in between. Germline V gene data show CDR1 as LGHNA and CDR2 as YSLEER. The CDR3 is 16 residues long. In DNA, the CDR3 is TGCGCCAGCAGCCAAGATATAGGCCTACCAGGCGCTGAAGCTTTCTTT. It encodes CASSQDIGLPGAEAFF.

This CDR3 is CASSSWTREYNEQFF. In DNA form, the CDR3 reads TGTGCCAGCAGCTCGTGGACCAGGGAATACAATGAGCAGTTCTTC. The genes are TRBV7-2 and TRBJ2-1, with D perhaps TRBD1 (5 bases). The CDR3 sequence is 15 residues long. Germline V CDR1 and CDR2: SGHTA, FQGNSA. The V end lost 4 bases, the J end lost 4 bases, and 14 bases lay between the germline ends.

The chain recombines TRBV3-1 (or the pseudogene TRBV3-2) with TRBJ2-5, with D possibly being TRBD1 (6 bases). CDR1 LGHDT and CDR2 YNNKEL come from the germline V gene (reference sequence). Trimming stripped 4 bases from V and 5 bases from J, with 14 bases between. CDR3 length: 14 residues. For the CDR3, the DNA is TGTGCCAGCAGCCTAAGGGTCGACAGGGAGACCCAGTACTTC. It yields the protein CASSLRVDRETQYF.

This rearrangement joins TRBV6-5 to TRBJ1-3; D is undetermined. This CDR3 spans 15 amino acids. The ends were cut back, 0 bases at V and 2 bases at J, with 8 bases in the middle. Per germline, CDR1 MNHEY and CDR2 SVGAGI. The CDR3, as DNA: TGTGCCAGCAGTTACTCGAAAACTACTGGAAACACCATATATTTT. This codes for CASSYSKTTGNTIYF.